One sample yielded the 32 T cell receptor beta chains listed below, sequenced in a study of shared clonotypes between healthy human individuals. Libraries were prepared by immunoSEQ multiplex PCR; TCRdb keeps only in-frame clonotypes and omits some of them. The sample lists a few million clones, more than 80% seen once, with around 0.4% in the top ten. Sequencing was done on a sample of naive CD4+ T cells from PBMCs. Subset in this sample: CD45RA+ positively selected. Receptor source: a man aged 18-30 years in good health. Some clones in this sample may be carry-over from other donors' samples.

The J gene is TRBJ2-5, the V gene TRBV5-5; no definite D call. There are 12 residues in the CDR3. V lost 1 base, J lost 5 bases, and 6 bases lay in between. Per germline, CDR1 SGHKS and CDR2 YYEKEE (reference sequence). CDR3 amino acids: CASSLQYETQYF. The DNA for the CDR3 is TGTGCCAGCAGCTTGCAATACGAGACCCAGTACTTC.

The chain's CDR3 is CASSNPPGELFF. The CDR3 nucleotides are TGTGCCAGCAGCAACCCCCCCGGGGAGCTGTTTTTT. The chain is built from TRBV6-5 and TRBJ2-2; D uncertain. The CDR3 sequence is 12 residues long. Germline lookup yields CDR1 MNHEY and CDR2 SVGAGI. With 6 bases removed from V and 6 bases from J, the gap between germline ends came to 8 bases.

This clone was detected once. V is TRBV2 and J is TRBJ1-6, with D perhaps matching TRBD1 (5 bases). Germline V CDR1 and CDR2: SNHLY, FYNNEI. Trimming left V 5 bases short and J 8 bases short, with 13 bases between. The CDR3 runs to 14 residues. The CDR3 protein is CASSLDSAYSPLHF. The CDR3 DNA is TGTGCCAGCAGTCTCGACAGCGCCTATTCACCCCTCCACTTT.

The chain joins TRBV6-5 to TRBJ2-3; D is possibly TRBD1 or TRBD2 (7 bases each). With 2 bases removed from V and 6 bases from J, the gap between germline ends came to 12 bases. Germline V lookup: CDR1 MNHEY, CDR2 SVGAGI. This CDR3 region has 14 residues. DNA of the CDR3: TGTGCCAGCAGTTACCAGGGGGGAGGGGATACGCAGTATTTT. As protein: CASSYQGGGDTQYF.

The J gene is TRBJ1-1, the V gene TRBV2; D is uncertain. Germline CDR1 is SNHLY and CDR2 is FYNNEI. Trimming pared 6 bases from V and 0 bases from J, leaving 11 bases between. The CDR3 extends over 14 amino acids. This CDR3 reads CASSKSGMNTEAFF. In DNA form, the CDR3 reads TGTGCCAGCAGCAAAAGCGGGATGAACACTGAAGCTTTCTTT.

This chain uses TRBV30 with TRBJ2-1, with no clear D. In germline, CDR1 is GTSNPN, CDR2 SVGIG (reference sequence). This CDR3 comprises 14 residues. V was trimmed by 0 bases and J by 4 bases, leaving 10 bases between them. CDR3 region: CAWSVQSVYNEQFF. The CDR3 DNA follows: TGTGCCTGGAGTGTACAGTCGGTATACAATGAGCAGTTCTTC.

This clone was counted once. This chain uses TRBV15 with TRBJ2-7, with D unresolved. The V gene lost 0 bases and the J gene lost 3 bases, with 9 bases spanning the gap. Germline assignment: CDR1 LNHNV and CDR2 YYDKDF (reference sequence). The CDR3 contains 14 residues. The CDR3 protein is CATSRDKLSYEQYF. The DNA of the CDR3 is TGTGCCACCAGCAGAGATAAGCTTAGCTACGAGCAGTACTTC.

As concerns this clone: In the same sample, other DNA sequences code for this CDR3. The CDR3 loop is CASSLPGTDTQYF. CDR3 bases: TGTGCCAGCAGCTTACCCGGGACAGATACGCAGTATTTT. This rearrangement joins TRBV7-2 to TRBJ2-3; no clear D gene. V shed 2 bases and J shed 3 bases, with 6 bases lying between them. CDR3 length: 13 residues. Germline V gene sequence: CDR1 SGHTA, CDR2 FQGNSA.

This rearrangement joins TRBV18 to TRBJ1-5; 7 bases map to TRBD1. CDR3 length: 15 residues. V dropped 6 bases and J dropped 4; count of bases not matched to a gene: 9. Germline V lookup: CDR1 KGHSH, CDR2 LQKENI. CDR3 in DNA: TGTGCCAGCTCCAATTCACAGGGGTGGAATCAGCCCCAGCATTTT. The encoded protein is CASSNSQGWNQPQHF.

The gene calls are TRBV2 and TRBJ1-2; tentatively, D is TRBD1 (5 bases). Trimming took 5 bases from V and 6 from J, leaving 16 bases between them. Per germline, CDR1 SNHLY and CDR2 FYNNEI. The CDR3 covers 14 residues. The chain's CDR3 is CASSYGAGRDGYTF. The DNA of the CDR3 is TGTGCCAGCAGTTATGGGGCAGGCCGAGATGGCTACACCTTC.

The chain recombines TRBV11-3 with TRBJ2-3; D unclear. Germline V CDR1 and CDR2: SGHNT, YENEEA. Trimming shortened V by 6 bases and J by 1 base, and 14 bases separated the two germline ends. This CDR3 is 15 amino acids long. CDR3 bases: TGTGCCAGCAGGTACCCTGATCCTTGCACAGATACGCAGTATTTT. As protein: CASRYPDPCTDTQYF. Variable domain in full (rest from reference TRBV11-3 and TRBJ2-3): EAGVVQSPRYKIIEKKQPVAFWCNPISGHNTLYWYLQNLGQGPELLIRYENEEAVDDSQLPKDRFSAERLKGVDSTLKIQPAELGDSAVYLCASRYPDPCTDTQYFGPGTRLTVL.

This chain links TRBV27 with TRBJ2-7, with 7 nucleotides matching TRBD2. V lost 5 bases to trimming and J lost 1 base; unmatched junction nucleotides: 14. The CDR3 extends over 17 amino acids. From germline, CDR1 is MNHEY and CDR2 SMNVEV (reference sequence). CDR3 in amino acids: CASSRQAPAGSSYEQYF. In DNA form, the CDR3 reads TGTGCCAGCAGTCGCCAAGCCCCAGCGGGATCTTCCTACGAGCAGTACTTC.

This clone has only one observation. This rearrangement joins TRBV11-3 to TRBJ2-7, with 7 bases lining up with TRBD2. V trimming: 4 bases; J trimming: 0 bases; junction bases outside the gene matches: 6. In germline, CDR1 is SGHNT, CDR2 YENEEA. The CDR3 is 15 amino acids. The CDR3: CASSSGVAGSYEQYF. The CDR3 bases are TGTGCCAGCAGCTCGGGGGTAGCGGGCTCCTACGAGCAGTACTTC.

The chain couples TRBV15 to TRBJ1-5; D gene uncertain. The length of the CDR3 is 15 residues. The germline V gene has CDR1 LNHNV and CDR2 YYDKDF (reference sequence). V shed 1 base and J shed 0 bases, with 7 bases lying between them. This CDR3 reads CATSRVWGSNQPQHF. In nucleotides, the CDR3 is TGTGCCACCAGCAGAGTCTGGGGTAGCAATCAGCCCCAGCATTTT.

The chain combines TRBV6-4 with TRBJ1-5; a weak D match, TRBD1 (6 bases). In germline, CDR1 is MRHNA, CDR2 SNTAGT. The CDR3 length is 18 residues. Trimming removed 7 bases from V and 3 bases from J, with 25 bases in between. This chain's CDR3 is CASMANDNNTGNNQPQHF. The CDR3 DNA follows: TGTGCCAGCATGGCAAACGACAATAACACAGGGAACAATCAGCCCCAGCATTTT.

The gene calls are TRBV6-1 and TRBJ1-2; weak D call: TRBD1 (5 bases). Germline V gives CDR1 MNHNS, CDR2 SASEGT. The V end was cut by 7 bases, the J end by 4 bases, with 19 bases between. The CDR3 contains 15 residues. The CDR3 sequence is CASKPQGPGGYGYTF. The DNA for the CDR3 is TGTGCCAGCAAGCCCCAGGGCCCCGGAGGCTATGGCTACACCTTC.

This sequence joins TRBV7-9 and TRBJ1-1, with D uncertain. The V gene's germline CDR1 is SEHNR and CDR2 FQNEAQ (reference sequence). Trimming left V 4 bases short and J 4 bases short, with 4 bases between. CDR3 length equals 11 residues. CDR3 nucleotides: TGTGCCAGCAGCTCTGGCACTGAAGCTTTCTTT. It specifies CASSSGTEAFF.

The chain has TRBV19 and TRBJ1-1; D is unresolved. The CDR3 spans 19 residues. CDR1 and CDR2 from the germline V gene are LNHDA and SQIVND (reference sequence). The ends were cut back, 4 bases at V and 4 bases at J, with 28 bases in the middle. The DNA for the CDR3 is TGTGCCAGTAGTACGAGACCTCAGAGGAATTTTTTTGACCTCACTGAAGCTTTCTTT. It specifies CASSTRPQRNFFDLTEAFF.

In DNA form, the CDR3 reads TGTGCCAGTAGTATCCCGGGACAGGCAAACGAGCAGTTCTTC. It specifies CASSIPGQANEQFF. The V and J genes are TRBV19 and TRBJ2-1; 8 nucleotides match TRBD1. Germline CDR1 and CDR2: LNHDA and SQIVND (reference sequence). CDR3 size: 14 residues. J lost 10 bases, V lost 3 bases, and 8 bases had no gene match.

V and J are TRBV7-2 and TRBJ1-1; a weak D match, TRBD1 (6 bases). The germline V gene has CDR1 SGHTA and CDR2 FQGNSA. The CDR3 is 15 amino acids. The V and J ends lost 5 bases and 5 bases respectively, with 18 bases between them. The CDR3 nucleotides read TGTGCCAGCAGCACCCTAACCCGGGGGCTAACTGAAGCTTTCTTT. Residues: CASSTLTRGLTEAFF.

This clone was counted once. The V call is TRBV6-5, the J call TRBJ1-2; a possible D gene is TRBD1 (5 bases). The CDR3 has 12 residues. Germline V lookup: CDR1 MNHEY, CDR2 SVGAGI. The CDR3 nucleotides read TGTGCGGTGGGGCAGAAGTACTATGGCTACACCTTC. Translating gives CAVGQKYYGYTF.

The table lists this clone with a count of one. This chain links TRBV5-1 with TRBJ2-5; 16 bases are shared with TRBD2. Germline V gene lookup returns CDR1 SGHRS and CDR2 YFSETQ. The CDR3 is 17 residues long. Germline trimming cut 4 bases from V and 3 bases from J; bases unmatched to any gene: 6. The CDR3 is CASSVGLAGGMEETQYF. The CDR3 DNA follows: TGCGCCAGCAGCGTGGGACTAGCGGGAGGGATGGAAGAGACCCAGTACTTC.

The chain has TRBV15 and TRBJ2-2; D might be TRBD1 (6 bases). Germline V gene data show CDR1 as LNHNV and CDR2 as YYDKDF (reference sequence). The ends were cut back, 1 base at V and 6 bases at J, with 15 bases in the middle. This CDR3 has 16 residues. The CDR3 DNA is TGTGCCACCAGCAGAGGAGGCACAGGGTGGTCCGGGGAGCTGTTTTTT. Translating gives CATSRGGTGWSGELFF.

This sequence joins TRBV28 and TRBJ2-5, with TRBD1 matching 7 bases. This CDR3 has 14 residues. Losses at the gene ends were 2 bases for V and 5 bases for J; bases not matched to a gene: 5. The germline V gene has CDR1 MDHEN and CDR2 SYDVKM. The CDR3 protein is CASSLPAGGETQYF. The CDR3 nucleotides read TGTGCCAGCAGTTTACCGGCAGGGGGTGAGACCCAGTACTTC. Combining the CDR3 with reference TRBV28 and TRBJ2-5 gives the whole variable domain DVKVTQSSRYLVKRTGEKVFLECVQDMDHENMFWYRQDPGLGLRLIYFSYDVKMKEKGDIPEGYSVSREKKERFSLILESASTNQTSMYLCASSLPAGGETQYFGPGTRLLVL.

This rearrangement joins TRBV5-1 to TRBJ2-4, with D possibly matching TRBD1 (6 bases). Trimming stripped 9 bases from V and 0 bases from J, with 13 bases between. Looked up from germline, CDR1 is SGHRS and CDR2 is YFSETQ. The CDR3 runs 14 residues. The CDR3 DNA reads as TGCGCCACCCGGACAGATCTAGCCAAAAACATTCAGTACTTC. This translates into CATRTDLAKNIQYF.

The chain has TRBV5-3 and TRBJ2-7; D might be TRBD2 (6 bases). TRBV5-3 is recorded as an ORF, its role being uncertain. This CDR3 has 14 amino acids. V was cut by 4 bases and J by 3 bases, with 14 bases left in between. The CDR3 region is CARSKPGLGYEQYF. The CDR3 bases are TGTGCCAGAAGCAAACCGGGACTGGGCTACGAGCAGTACTTC.

This clone has only one observation. The gene calls are TRBV18 and TRBJ1-2, with D perhaps matching TRBD1 (5 bases). The ends were cut back, 6 bases at V and 1 base at J, with 6 bases in the middle. Germline V gene data show CDR1 as KGHSH and CDR2 as LQKENI. The CDR3 has 12 residues. The CDR3 region is CASSQGNYGYTF. As DNA, the CDR3 is TGTGCCAGCTCCCAGGGTAACTATGGCTACACCTTC.

This chain connects TRBV5-1 to TRBJ1-1, with 8 bases fitting TRBD1. The CDR3 has 14 residues. V was clipped by 0 bases and J by 10 bases; unmatched bases: 8. Germline V gene lookup returns CDR1 SGHRS and CDR2 YFSETQ. CDR3 nucleotides: TGCGCCAGCAGCTTGGAAGGACAGGGAAAAGGAGCTTTCTTT. As protein: CASSLEGQGKGAFF.

V is TRBV5-8 and J is TRBJ2-1; D uncertain. V lost 1 base and J 0 bases, leaving 11 bases between the germline ends. CDR1 is SGHTS, CDR2 YDEGEE, per germline. The CDR3 totals 16 residues. CDR3 bases: TGTGCCAGCAGCTTGCACAAGCTGGTCTCCTACAATGAGCAGTTCTTC. Translating it yields CASSLHKLVSYNEQFF.

The chain couples TRBV11-3 to TRBJ2-2; D gene uncertain. The germline V gene has CDR1 SGHNT and CDR2 YENEEA. CDR3 length: 14 residues. V was shortened by 1 base and J by 4 bases, with 7 bases between the two germline ends. CDR3 amino acids: CASSLGVSTGELFF. As DNA, the CDR3 is TGTGCCAGCAGCTTAGGGGTATCCACCGGGGAGCTGTTTTTT.

The V call is TRBV9, the J call TRBJ2-2; D may be TRBD1 or TRBD2 (6 bases each). CDR1 and CDR2 (germline): SGDLS, YYNGEE. Trimming removed 4 bases at V and 4 bases at J, with 11 bases between. The CDR3 loop spans 14 amino acids. CDR3 nucleotides: TGTGCCAGCAGCATCAAGGGGGGCACCGGGGAGCTGTTTTTT. Translation: CASSIKGGTGELFF.

The chain employs TRBV6-5 and TRBJ2-5; D gene uncertain. V dropped 3 bases and J dropped 2 bases, with 13 bases sitting between them. Germline V gives CDR1 MNHEY, CDR2 SVGAGI. The CDR3 loop spans 15 amino acids. Written as DNA, the CDR3 is TGTGCCAGCAGTTATTACGCAACTCGGCAAGAGACCCAGTACTTC. Translated, it gives CASSYYATRQETQYF.